The 19 T cell receptor beta chains in this list originate from one sample, sequenced in a study of blood T cells in healthy people across ages. A second 7 to 11 cycle PCR used barcoded and J-beta primers. TCRdb reanalysed the 5' RACE reads using MiXCR and keeps one entry per CDR3 protein. The sample yields fewer than 600,000 distinct CDR3 sequences, about a quarter seen once. In addition, the sample was reused for a study of T cells of mothers and their children.

Sequencing input: blood. The receptors derive from a boy between 2 and 10 years old in good health.

This chain connects TRBV15 to TRBJ2-3; no clear D. Germline CDR1 reads LNHNV; CDR2 reads YYDKDF (reference sequence). CDR3 length: 13 amino acids. Trimming pared 3 bases from V and 1 base from J, leaving 5 bases between. The CDR3 DNA reads TGTGCCACCAGCAGGGGCGGCACAGATACGCAGTATTTT. It yields the protein CATSRGGTDTQYF.

The chain is built from TRBV10-3 and TRBJ2-5; D might be TRBD2 (7 bases). The CDR3 totals 15 residues. Trimming left V 0 bases short and J 4 bases short, with 12 bases between. The V gene's germline CDR1 is ENHRY and CDR2 SYGVKD. The CDR3 coding sequence is TGTGCCATCAGTGAGTCGGCGGGGGCAGGAGAGACCCAGTACTTC. Its protein is CAISESAGAGETQYF.

This clonotype was counted at least ten times. This chain connects TRBV5-5 to TRBJ2-7; D not certain. From germline, CDR1 is SGHKS and CDR2 YYEKEE (reference sequence). Trimming took 1 base from V and 1 from J, leaving 6 bases between them. The length of the CDR3 is 13 residues. The CDR3 DNA sequence: TGTGCCAGCAGCTTGACAGCTTCCTACGAGCAGTACTTC. It codes for CASSLTASYEQYF.

This clonotype was observed a handful of times. The V and J genes are TRBV9 and TRBJ1-2, with 10 positions matching TRBD1. Germline V lookup: CDR1 SGDLS, CDR2 YYNGEE. This CDR3 region has 13 residues. V was pared by 1 base and J by 8 bases, with 2 bases of the junction left unmatched. Here the CDR3 reads CASSVTGQGGYTF. The CDR3 bases are TGTGCCAGCAGCGTAACGGGACAGGGGGGCTACACCTTC.

V and J are TRBV5-6 and TRBJ1-1; 7 bases fit TRBD1. V lost 6 bases to trimming and J lost 4 bases; unmatched junction nucleotides: 12. CDR1 is SGHDT and CDR2 is YYEEEE in the germline V gene. The CDR3 consists of 15 residues. CDR3 nucleotide sequence: TGTGCCAGCAAAAGTGGCGGAGGGGGCCCCACTGAAGCTTTCTTT. Protein sequence: CASKSGGGGPTEAFF.

This clonotype was picked up a small number of times. The chain couples TRBV4-3 to TRBJ2-1, with D perhaps matching TRBD2 (6 bases). The CDR3 runs 16 residues. Trimming shortened V by 0 bases and J by 2 bases, and 11 bases separated the two germline ends. The germline V gene encodes CDR1 LGHNA and CDR2 YSLEER. The CDR3 is CASSQDTGEPYNEQFF. DNA of the CDR3: TGCGCCAGCAGCCAAGATACGGGAGAGCCCTACAATGAGCAGTTCTTC.

This chain connects TRBV29-1 to TRBJ2-1, with 8 bases matching TRBD1. This CDR3 has 14 amino acids. J lost 4 bases, V lost 4 bases, and 6 bases had no gene match. The germline V gene has CDR1 SQVTM and CDR2 ANQGSEA. The DNA of the CDR3 is TGCAGCGTTGCCGGACAGGGACATTACAATGAGCAGTTCTTC. This sequence encodes CSVAGQGHYNEQFF.

The chain has TRBV20-1 and TRBJ1-5; D is undetermined. The CDR3 runs 14 residues. Trimming cost V 0 bases and J 2 bases, with 8 bases left between them. The germline V gene encodes CDR1 DFQATT and CDR2 SNEGSKA (reference sequence). The CDR3 protein is CSAREPRGNQPQHF. As DNA, the CDR3 is TGCAGTGCTAGAGAACCGAGGGGCAATCAGCCCCAGCATTTT.

This clonotype was seen more than once but under ten times. Given the absence of the conserved phenylalanine or tryptophan at the CDR3 end, a read error is likely. V is TRBV5-1 and J is TRBJ1-4; D gene uncertain. The CDR3 length is 17 residues. V lost 4 bases and J 0 bases, leaving 16 bases between the germline ends. Germline V gene sequence: CDR1 SGHRS, CDR2 YFSETQ. CDR3 in DNA: TGCGCCAGCAGCCTGCAGGTTCGTGGTGCAACTAATGAAAAACTGTTTTTG. This codes for CASSLQVRGATNEKLFL.

The chain is built from TRBV2 and TRBJ1-4; TRBD1 is a possible D gene (5 bases). Germline V CDR1 and CDR2: SNHLY, FYNNEI. The CDR3 loop spans 15 amino acids. Trimming took off 6 bases at V and 5 bases at J, with 16 bases between the two ends. CDR3 sequence: CASSGRRDGNEKLFF. CDR3 nucleotide sequence: TGTGCCAGCAGCGGCCGCCGGGACGGGAATGAAAAACTGTTTTTT.

This clonotype was observed a few times. A much larger clone differs by one base, so this may be a read error. The CDR3 reads CTSSSGLDPISGANVLTF. The CDR3 nucleotides read TGCACCAGCAGCTCAGGACTAGACCCGATTTCTGGGGCCAACGTCCTGACTTTC. The V and J genes are TRBV5-1 and TRBJ2-6; 7 nucleotides match TRBD2. The CDR3 is made up of 18 amino acids. Germline CDR1 SGHRS, CDR2 YFSETQ.

V and J are TRBV11-2 and TRBJ2-6, with 8 bases fitting TRBD1. The CDR3 length is 17 residues. Germline-derived CDR1 and CDR2 are SGHAT and FQNNGV. The V gene end was trimmed by 4 bases and the J gene end by 0 bases; junction bases not matched to a gene: 5. Here the CDR3 DNA reads TGTGCCAGCAGCTCCGGGACAGGCGCCTCTGGGGCCAACGTCCTGACTTTC. Its protein is CASSSGTGASGANVLTF.

The V gene is TRBV30, the J gene TRBJ2-7; 8 positions agree with TRBD1. The length of the CDR3 is 14 residues. Germline loops: CDR1 GTSNPN, CDR2 SVGIG (reference sequence). Trimming at V came to 0 bases and at J to 5 bases, leaving 6 bases not matched to a gene. For the CDR3, the DNA is TGTGCCTGGAGTGTCCTCTTACAGGGGGACGAGCAGTACTTC. Residues: CAWSVLLQGDEQYF.

This clonotype has only a few counts. V usage is TRBV28 and J usage is TRBJ1-5; possibly TRBD1 for D (5 bases). The V gene lost 8 bases and the J gene lost 4 bases, with 12 bases spanning the gap. The CDR3 has 13 amino acids. Germline V lookup: CDR1 MDHEN, CDR2 SYDVKM. CDR3 in DNA: TGTGCCAGCCGGGGAGAGGGGAATCAGCCCCAGCATTTT. Its protein is CASRGEGNQPQHF.

The V and J genes are TRBV27 and TRBJ2-1; the match to TRBD2 covers 13 bases. The ends lost 8 bases at V and 4 bases at J; junction bases unmatched: 2. Germline assignment: CDR1 MNHEY and CDR2 SMNVEV (reference sequence). This CDR3 has 14 residues. The CDR3 is CASWGLAGYNEQFF. The CDR3 DNA follows: TGTGCCAGCTGGGGACTAGCGGGGTACAATGAGCAGTTCTTC.

This chain uses TRBV20-1 with TRBJ2-4; TRBD1 matches 11 bases. This CDR3 is 16 amino acids long. CDR1 is DFQATT, CDR2 SNEGSKA, per germline (reference sequence). After removal of 6 bases from V and 8 bases from J, the junction contained 15 bases not matched to a gene. CDR3 bases: TGCAGTGCCGGACAGGGGGCGCCGGAAAATAGAGACATTCAGTACTTC. Encoded protein: CSAGQGAPENRDIQYF.

This clonotype has a handful of counts. The gene calls are TRBV10-3 and TRBJ2-5; D is unresolved. TRBJ2-7 explains the end of the DNA better; the J call may be wrong. CDR1 is ENHRY, CDR2 SYGVKD, per germline. There are 16 residues in the CDR3. The CDR3 loop is CAISENLMVFRSEQYF. In nucleotides, the CDR3 is TGTGCCATCAGTGAAAATCTTATGGTTTTTCGATCCGAGCAGTACTTC.

The CDR3 coding sequence is TGCAGTGCTAGTACGGCGAGGGGGGCAGATACGCAGTATTTT. As protein: CSASTARGADTQYF. V gene TRBV20-1 combines with J gene TRBJ2-3; D is tentatively TRBD1 or TRBD2 (6 bases each). The CDR3 runs to 14 residues. Trimming cost V 3 bases and J 4 bases, with 14 bases left between them. Germline values: CDR1 DFQATT, CDR2 SNEGSKA (reference sequence).

The table lists this clonotype with many counts. V gene TRBV7-2 combines with J gene TRBJ2-5; 8 nucleotides agree with TRBD1. Germline values: CDR1 SGHTA, CDR2 FQGNSA. V lost 1 base to trimming and J lost 4 bases; unmatched junction nucleotides: 2. This CDR3 has 14 residues. CDR3 in DNA: TGTGCCAGCAGCTTAGACAGGGGGGCAGAGACCCAGTACTTC. It encodes CASSLDRGAETQYF. Full variable domain (outside the CDR3, taken from reference TRBV7-2 and TRBJ2-5): GAGVSQSPSNKVTEKGKDVELRCDPISGHTALYWYRQSLGQGLEFLIYFQGNSAPDKSGLPSDRFSAERTGGSVSTLTIQRTQQEDSAVYLCASSLDRGAETQYFGPGTRLLVL.